The entry below gives a single T cell receptor (beta chain) sequence along with its context. What it binds is not known. Incorporated into the TCR beta cDNA libraries were unique molecular identifiers, which served to reduce PCR and sequencing biases. TCRdb reanalysed the PCR reads using MiXCR and keeps one entry per CDR3 protein. The data hold around 770,000 distinct CDR3 sequences, with around 46% observed a single time. This sample was taken from a study of post-analysis software for immune sequencing data. The CDR3 spans 15 residues. The V end lost 2 bases, the J end lost 0 bases, and 11 bases lay between the germline ends. Germline V gives CDR1 MDHEN, CDR2 SYDVKM. Broader study findings: Among about 5 TRBV segments more frequent in patients than controls were TRBV5-6, TRBV5-1 and TRBV20-1. Significantly decreased normalized Chao1 diversity was recorded for multiple sclerosis patients relative to controls.

The receptor was isolated from a girl under 18 with multiple sclerosis. The chain uses TRBV28 and TRBJ2-7, with D possibly called TRBD1 or TRBD2 (5 bases each). Sequencing input: blood. The CDR3 is CASSLGIGASYEQYF. CDR3 in DNA: TGTGCCAGCAGTTTAGGTATCGGGGCCTCCTACGAGCAGTACTTC.